The entry that follows covers one T cell receptor beta chain sequence. The sample comes from a study of cytomegalovirus exposure and HLA in healthy donors. PCR amplification relied on 60 Vbeta primers (plus 13 Jbeta primers). In the authors' methods: In a later analysis, around 11 million of some 80 million unique beta chains occurred in at least two donors. TCRdb's copy holds only in-frame clones and misses some; the assay was immunoSEQ multiplex PCR. V, J and clone size reflect that table, while D and trimming were determined from the DNA. The sample holds fewer than 200,000 clones; 87% are singletons and the top ten take 0.85%. V was pared by 3 bases and J by 0 bases, with 6 bases between. CDR1 SGHRS and CDR2 YFSETQ come from the germline V gene. The length of the CDR3 is 14 residues.

This chain joins TRBV5-1 and TRBJ1-4, with D tentatively TRBD1 (5 bases). The sample comprised PBMCs. This clonotype was obtained from a woman younger than 45 in good health and CMV-seronegative. CDR3 DNA sequence: TGCGCCAGCAGCTCGACAGCAACTAATGAAAAACTGTTTTTT. As protein: CASSSTATNEKLFF.